This entry concerns a single T cell receptor (beta chain). CDR1 is SGHAT, CDR2 FQNNGV, per germline. The ends were cut back, 5 bases at V and 4 bases at J, with 14 bases in the middle. The CDR3 has 14 residues. These data originate in a study of cytotoxic CD8 clonotypes in ibrutinib-treated CLL. About the research overall: IGHV unmutated roughly 17; relapsed/refractory approximately 10; treatment-naive about 15. Responses: roughly 25 partial, 2 complete; after median around 64 months, around 15 stayed remitted, 12 progressed. Response specimens were obtained following a median treatment duration of roughly 12 months, with a range of 6 to 36.

Measured with immunoSEQ multiplex PCR; TCRdb has only the in-frame clones, and not every one. Among about 70,000 clones, 75% to 95% were seen once, and the ten largest hold around 3.1%. The sequencing here drew on PBMCs, taken after 12 months of ibrutinib treatment. The chain couples TRBV11-2 to TRBJ1-2; possible D gene TRBD1, 5 bases. The receptor comes from a human donor with chronic lymphocytic leukemia. CDR3 amino acids: CASSEGRESYGYTF. The CDR3 DNA follows: TGTGCCAGCAGCGAGGGACGTGAGAGCTATGGCTACACCTTC.